This TCR beta chain derives from a study of shared clonotypes between healthy human individuals. General study points: Larger estimated richness was generally seen in naive subsets than in memory subsets. Even with large depth, rarefaction showed that sorted-subset sequencing was incomplete.

V lost 11 bases, J lost 6 bases, and 22 bases lay in between. Germline lookup yields CDR1 MDHEN and CDR2 SYDVKM. This CDR3 comprises 15 residues. Details on this clone: Its antigen is unknown.

Genomic DNA of each subset was evenly split across several immunoSEQ plates. TCRdb's table, derived via immunoSEQ multiplex PCR, lists solely in-frame clones and lacks some. In the table there are roughly 590,000 clones, around 95% of which are singletons. CD45RO-negative CD8 cells positively selected for CCR7 made up the naive population, which excluded terminally differentiated effector memory CD45RA+ cells. This chain uses TRBV28 with TRBJ2-2; TRBD2 might be the D (5 bases). This clonotype originated in a woman in her 30s in good health. Sequencing was performed on naive CD8+ T cells sorted from blood. CDR3 region: CAGSSRLSLAGELFF. CDR3 in DNA: TGTGCCGGGTCCTCAAGACTAAGTTTGGCCGGGGAGCTGTTTTTT.